A selection of T cell receptor beta chains follows, all from one sample in a study of cytomegalovirus exposure and HLA in healthy donors. The protocol was immunoSEQ multiplex PCR, while the TCRdb copy is restricted to in-frame clones and leaves out a portion. The data contain 150,000 to 200,000 clones, 82% of them singletons. Material for sequencing was PBMCs. These receptors all come from a man between 40 and 49 years old in good health and CMV-seronegative. The CDR3 runs from the conserved cysteine through the conserved F or W. The order of the fields is J gene, D gene, V gene, clone size, CDR3 DNA, CDR3 protein. A D gene is named only where the DNA matches it firmly. Clone sizes are given selectively: once, few, many, or a class where the clone is expanded.

TRBJ2-1,.,TRBV7-2,.,TGTGCCAGCAGCGGCCGCTGGGGCGGGACTCCCGATAATGAGCAGTTCTTC,CASSGRWGGTPDNEQFF
TRBJ2-3,.,TRBV5-4,.,TGTGCCAGCAGCTTGGAAAGGAGAGATACGCAGTATTTT,CASSLERRDTQYF
TRBJ1-2,.,TRBV29-1,few,TGCAGCGTTGACGCCAGGGGCAGAACCTTC,CSVDARGRTF
TRBJ1-2,TRBD1,TRBV5-1,.,TGCGCCAGCAGCGTCGGGACAGGGGGAGACGGCTACACCTTC,CASSVGTGGDGYTF
TRBJ2-7,TRBD1,TRBV5-1,once,TGCGCCAGCAGCTCCCTAGACAGGGGGTTCGACGAGCAGTACTTC,CASSSLDRGFDEQYF
TRBJ2-2,.,TRBV2,.,TGTGCCAGCAGATCGGGGGCGAACACCGGGGAGCTGTTTTTT,CASRSGANTGELFF
TRBJ2-5,TRBD2,TRBV30,.,TGTGCCTGGACCCGACTAGCGGGAGAGACCCAGTACTTC,CAWTRLAGETQYF
TRBJ1-6,TRBD1,TRBV28,.,TGTGCCAGCAGTTTAGCAGGGGGGAAAAATTCACCCCTCCACTTT,CASSLAGGKNSPLHF
TRBJ2-3,TRBD2,TRBV5-6,.,TGTGCCAGTAGCTTGGGTCGCAAGCGGGGAGCAGATACGCAGTATTTT,CASSLGRKRGADTQYF
TRBJ2-1,TRBD2,TRBV14,few,TGTGCCAGCAGCCAAGATGCCCGGACTAGCGGGAGGGGGATTGAGCAGTTCTTC,CASSQDARTSGRGIEQFF
TRBJ2-3,.,TRBV5-5,.,TGTGCCAGCAGCCCCCGGGACTCCTACACAGATACGCAGTATTTT,CASSPRDSYTDTQYF
TRBJ1-5,.,TRBV21-1,.,TGTGCCACCACCCCGGCAGCGGGTCAGCCCCAGCATTTT,CATTPAAGQPQHF
TRBJ2-7,.,TRBV28,.,TGTGCCAGCGCCGCACCTGGAGGGAACTCCTACGAGCAGTACTTC,CASAAPGGNSYEQYF
TRBJ2-3,TRBD2,TRBV6-1,.,TGTGCCAGCAGTGAAGGTTATATCAGCGGGAGTTCCACAGATACGCAGTATTTT,CASSEGYISGSSTDTQYF
TRBJ2-7,TRBD2,TRBV28,once,TGTGCCAGCAGCACCGGGACTAGCGGGAGGCCGTACGAGCAGTACTTC,CASSTGTSGRPYEQYF
TRBJ2-7,.,TRBV6-5,.,TGTGCCAGCAGTGATCGGGGTCCCTACGAGCAGTACTTC,CASSDRGPYEQYF
TRBJ2-1,TRBD2,TRBV4-3,.,TGCGCCAGCAGCCGAACTAGCGGGGGGGCATCACAGTTCTTC,CASSRTSGGASQFF
TRBJ1-5,TRBD1,TRBV5-8,.,TGTGCCAGCAGTGCTCGACAGGGGTTAGGTAATCAGCCCCAGCATTTT,CASSARQGLGNQPQHF
TRBJ2-7,TRBD1,TRBV11-3,.,TGTGCCAGCAGCTTAAACAGGGGTAGCAACGAGCAGTACTTC,CASSLNRGSNEQYF
TRBJ2-1,.,TRBV7-2,.,TGTGCCAGCAGCTTACGGTTCCAGCGAGGAAGTAATGAGCAGTTCTTC,CASSLRFQRGSNEQFF
TRBJ2-7,TRBD2,TRBV9,.,TGTGCCAGCAGCGTAGCGGGCGGGGGGCCCTACGAGCAGTACTTC,CASSVAGGGPYEQYF
TRBJ1-1,.,TRBV11-2,.,TGTGCCAGCAGATCACTTAGAGCAGGGGACGTGTGGGCTTTCTTT,CASRSLRAGDVWAFF
TRBJ2-5,.,TRBV9,.,TGTGCCAGCAGCGTATCGGGCAGGGGGGCAGAGACCCAGTACTTC,CASSVSGRGAETQYF
TRBJ2-7,TRBD1,TRBV18,.,TGTGCCAGCTCACCCAGGGGGACCTCCTACGAGCAGTACTTC,CASSPRGTSYEQYF
TRBJ1-1,TRBD1,TRBV10-3,.,TGTGCCATCAGTGGCACAGGGGGCCTTTCTGAAGCTTTCTTT,CAISGTGGLSEAFF
TRBJ1-4,.,TRBV7-2,.,TGTGCCAGCAGAAGGGGGGGACGGCCTAATGAAAAACTGTTTTTT,CASRRGGRPNEKLFF
TRBJ2-2,.,TRBV18,.,TGTGCCAGCTCACCACCGAGTAGTGGCACCGGGGAGCTGTTTTTT,CASSPPSSGTGELFF
TRBJ1-1,TRBD1,TRBV6-5,.,TGTGCCAGCACTTCACTCGGGACAGGGAACACTGAAGCTTTCTTT,CASTSLGTGNTEAFF
TRBJ2-1,.,TRBV7-2,.,TGTGCCAGCAGCTTCGGGATCTCCTACAATGAGCAGTTCTTC,CASSFGISYNEQFF
TRBJ2-3,.,TRBV5-1,.,TGCGCCAGCAGCTCGCCGGGCACAGATACGCAGTATTTT,CASSSPGTDTQYF
TRBJ2-7,TRBD2,TRBV30,.,TGTGCCTGGGATAAGACGGGACTAGCCCTCGAGCAGTACTTC,CAWDKTGLALEQYF
TRBJ2-7,.,TRBV9,.,TGTGCCAGCAGCGTAAGGCCGACACCCTCCTACGAGCAGTACTTC,CASSVRPTPSYEQYF
TRBJ2-5,.,TRBV7-2,few,TGTGCCAGCAGCTTATGGGCAGAAGAGACCCAGTACTTC,CASSLWAEETQYF
TRBJ2-7,TRBD1,TRBV5-1,.,TGCGCCAGCAGCCCTACGCGGACAGGGATAAACGGGCAGTACTTC,CASSPTRTGINGQYF
TRBJ2-1,.,TRBV2,.,TGTGCCAGCATCCGATCACGGGCGGACAGCTCCTACAATGAGCAGTTCTTC,CASIRSRADSSYNEQFF
TRBJ1-2,.,TRBV19,.,TGTGCCAGTAGTATCCCTGCCCAAGGGGCCTATGGCTACACCTTC,CASSIPAQGAYGYTF
TRBJ2-1,TRBD2,TRBV7-9,few,TGTGCCAGCAGCTTAGGACTAGCGGGAGCGGGGTCCTACAATGAGCAGTTCTTC,CASSLGLAGAGSYNEQFF
TRBJ1-1,.,TRBV20-1,.,TGCAGTGCTAGTCCTTACACTGAAGCTTTCTTT,CSASPYTEAFF
TRBJ2-2,TRBD2,TRBV19,once,TGTGCCAGTAGTGCCAGACTAGCGGGGGCCAACACCGGGGAGCTGTTTTTT,CASSARLAGANTGELFF
TRBJ2-7,.,TRBV30,once,TGTGCCTGGAGGTTCCAGGGCCCTTACGAGCAGTACTTC,CAWRFQGPYEQYF
TRBJ1-4,.,TRBV14,.,TGTGCCAGCAGCCAAGCTGATGAAAAACTGTTTTTT,CASSQADEKLFF
TRBJ2-7,.,TRBV5-1,.,TGCGCCAGCAGCTTGGGGGCAGGCTACGAGCAGTACTTC,CASSLGAGYEQYF
TRBJ2-7,TRBD1,TRBV30,.,TGTGCCTGGAGAGGAAGGGGGCATTACGAGCAGTACTTC,CAWRGRGHYEQYF
TRBJ2-2,TRBD2,TRBV7-3,.,TGTGCCAGCAGCCCAGGGGCGGGAGGGCCGACCGGGGAGCTGTTTTTT,CASSPGAGGPTGELFF
TRBJ1-4,.,TRBV18,.,TGTGCCAGCTCCCCGGGACTGGTGGAAAAACTGTTTTTT,CASSPGLVEKLFF
TRBJ1-5,.,TRBV18,.,TGTGCCAGCTCACCACCGGGACTGATACTTAATCAGCCCCAGCATTTT,CASSPPGLILNQPQHF
TRBJ2-3,.,TRBV27,.,TGTGCCAGCAGTTTATCGCAAGCCCCAGATACGCAGTATTTT,CASSLSQAPDTQYF
TRBJ2-1,.,TRBV27,.,TGTGCCAGCAGCCTCGTTACAGGGTTCACTGAGGACAATGAGCAGTTCTTC,CASSLVTGFTEDNEQFF
TRBJ1-1,TRBD1,TRBV27,.,TGTGCCAGCAGTTTCAACACAGGGGGTGAAGCTTTCTTT,CASSFNTGGEAFF
TRBJ2-7,TRBD2,TRBV11-3,.,TGTGCCAGCAGCCCGCCGGGACTAGCGACTTACGAGCAGTACTTC,CASSPPGLATYEQYF
TRBJ1-5,TRBD1,TRBV4-1,few,TGCGCCAGCAGCCAAGATTCGGGACAGGGGAATCAGCCCCAGCATTTT,CASSQDSGQGNQPQHF
TRBJ2-5,.,TRBV28,.,TGTGCCAGCACCGTTAAAGGGAGGACCCAGTACTTC,CASTVKGRTQYF